This TCR beta chain is from a study of Graves' ophthalmopathy and Graves' hyperthyroidism. General study points: Detection in blood was also observed for most expanded thyroid clonotypes above 0.001 frequency. With a specificity of around 76% and a sensitivity of 70% to 71%, the model predicted ophthalmopathy progression.

The V gene end was trimmed by 5 bases and the J gene end by 1 base; junction bases not matched to a gene: 4. This CDR3 comprises 16 residues. Newly diagnosed hyperthyroidism donors, aged 18 to 65, duration under 2 months. Orbital computed tomography, together with clinical symptoms, serum thyroxine, TRAb and thyroid ultrasound, was used for diagnosis. A single count supports this clonotype. The target antigen is unknown. RNA transcripts served as template for amplifying TCR beta CDR3 sequences. A first-round RT-PCR used HTBI primers, followed by a second-round multiplex PCR. TCRdb processed the multiplex PCR reads anew with MiXCR; each CDR3 protein has one entry. The data hold around 1,000,000 distinct CDR3 sequences, with about two fifths observed a single time.

Sequencing input: peripheral blood or thyroid tissue (not recorded which). The clonotype originates from an adult man with Graves' hyperthyroidism. The chain is built from TRBV12-3 or TRBV12-4 and TRBJ2-6, with TRBD1 identical over 8 bases. CDR3 DNA sequence: TGTGCCAGCAGTGAACAGGGGGGATCTGGGGCCAACGTCCTGACTTTC. The encoded protein is CASSEQGGSGANVLTF.